Below are 9 T cell receptor beta chains sequenced from a single sample in a study of blood T cell repertoires in COVID-19. The assay was immunoSEQ multiplex PCR, and TCRdb's table has in-frame clones only and misses some. In the table there are tens of thousands of clones, approximately 86% of which are singletons. The sample was peripheral blood. The receptors shown here come from a man in his forties or fifties with acute or convalescent COVID-19.

This chain joins TRBV2 and TRBJ2-7; D gene ambiguous. Per germline, CDR1 SNHLY and CDR2 FYNNEI. With 2 bases removed from V and 6 bases from J, the gap between germline ends came to 8 bases. The CDR3 consists of 12 residues. DNA of the CDR3: TGTGCCAGCAGTGAACAACATATCGAGCAGTACTTC. Translation: CASSEQHIEQYF.

The chain recombines TRBV5-4 with TRBJ1-4, with a possible D match to TRBD1 (5 bases). Trimming left V 4 bases short and J 6 bases short, with 16 bases between. The CDR3 spans 15 residues. Germline values: CDR1 SGHNT, CDR2 YYREEE (reference sequence). The CDR3 protein is CASSTGGGGDEKLFF. The DNA for the CDR3 is TGTGCCAGCAGCACCGGGGGAGGCGGAGATGAAAAACTGTTTTTT.

The rearrangement links TRBV10-2 to TRBJ1-5, with TRBD1 as a possible D gene (5 bases). CDR1 and CDR2 from the germline V gene are WSHSY and SAAADI. The CDR3 has 13 residues. Deletions cut 4 bases from V and 7 bases from J, with 11 bases between. The CDR3 spells CASSGGVGQPQHF. DNA of the CDR3: TGCGCCAGCAGTGGGGGGGTTGGACAGCCCCAGCATTTT.

The rearrangement joins TRBV27 to TRBJ1-4; D unresolved. The CDR3 is 12 residues long. The germline CDR1 and CDR2 sequences are MNHEY and SMNVEV (reference sequence). V was clipped by 8 bases and J by 5 bases, with 9 bases between them. CDR3 loop: CASLGRNEKLFF. DNA of the CDR3: TGTGCCAGCCTGGGGAGAAATGAAAAACTGTTTTTT.

The V call is TRBV6-6, the J call TRBJ1-2; D remains unclear. Trimming pared 7 bases from V and 1 base from J, leaving 13 bases between. Germline-derived CDR1 and CDR2 are MNHNY and SVGAGI (reference sequence). The CDR3 consists of 14 residues. CDR3 protein: CASNNRGNNYGYTF. CDR3 DNA sequence: TGTGCCAGCAACAACAGAGGGAATAACTATGGCTACACCTTC.

V and J are TRBV5-4 and TRBJ1-1; no reliable D call. CDR3 length: 14 residues. In germline, CDR1 is SGHNT, CDR2 YYREEE (reference sequence). Deletions cut 0 bases from V and 0 bases from J, with 6 bases between. CDR3: CASSLELLNTEAFF. CDR3 bases: TGTGCCAGCAGCTTGGAACTGCTGAACACTGAAGCTTTCTTT.

This chain joins TRBV20-1 and TRBJ1-2; D is perhaps TRBD1 (5 bases). This CDR3 region has 11 residues. V dropped 6 bases and J dropped 7 bases, with 12 bases sitting between them. CDR1 and CDR2 from the germline V gene are DFQATT and SNEGSKA (reference sequence). CDR3 amino acids: CSATESGGYTF. Written as DNA, the CDR3 is TGCAGTGCGACAGAATCGGGTGGCTACACCTTC.

V and J are TRBV12-3 or TRBV12-4 and TRBJ1-1; no reliable D call. CDR3 size: 13 residues. Trimming removed 6 bases from V and 1 base from J, with 9 bases in between. The CDR3 bases are TGTGCCAGCAGCTCCCGACAGAACACTGAAGCTTTCTTT. Translated, it gives CASSSRQNTEAFF.

The chain combines TRBV13 with TRBJ1-4; D may be TRBD1 (5 bases). With 3 bases removed from V and 7 bases from J, the gap between germline ends came to 15 bases. CDR3 size: 15 residues. CDR1 is PRHDT, CDR2 FYEKMQ, per germline (reference sequence). The CDR3 nucleotides read TGTGCCAGCAGCTTTGTGGGGCAGGGAGGTGAAAAACTGTTTTTT. It is translated as CASSFVGQGGEKLFF.